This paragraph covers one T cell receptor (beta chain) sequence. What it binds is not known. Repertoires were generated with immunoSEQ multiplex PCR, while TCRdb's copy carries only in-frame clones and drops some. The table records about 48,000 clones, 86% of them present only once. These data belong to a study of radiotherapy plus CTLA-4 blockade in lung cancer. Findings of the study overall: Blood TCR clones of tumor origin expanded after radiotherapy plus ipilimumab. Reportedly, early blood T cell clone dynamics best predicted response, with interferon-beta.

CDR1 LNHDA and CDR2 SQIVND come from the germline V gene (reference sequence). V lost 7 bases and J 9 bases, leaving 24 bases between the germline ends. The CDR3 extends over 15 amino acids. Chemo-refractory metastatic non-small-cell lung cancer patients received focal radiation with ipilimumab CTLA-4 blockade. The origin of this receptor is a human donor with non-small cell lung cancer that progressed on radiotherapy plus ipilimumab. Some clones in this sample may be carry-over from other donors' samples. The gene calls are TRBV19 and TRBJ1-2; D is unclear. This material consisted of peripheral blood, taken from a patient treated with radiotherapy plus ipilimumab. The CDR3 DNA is TGTGCCAGTACCGCCGGCTCCGGGTTCCGGTGGAGCTACACCTTC. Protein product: CASTAGSGFRWSYTF.